This T cell receptor beta chain was found in a study of response to subunit inactivated influenza vaccine. TCRdb used MiXCR to reprocess the RT-PCR reads, holding one entry per CDR3 protein. Here the sample spans over 650,000 distinct CDR3 sequences, approximately 18% being singletons. General study findings and limits: Authors suggested each seasonal flu vaccination may recruit only limited numbers of new T cells.

On this clonotype: Its antigen remains unknown.

The sequence was collected from a man between 50 and 59 years old who received an inactivated influenza vaccine. The source was PBMCs from blood, collected 5 days after vaccination.

DNA of the CDR3: TGTGCCACCAGTGACCCCGGGACTAGCGGGGCCGGGGAGCTGTTTTTT. Its protein is CATSDPGTSGAGELFF. The chain is built from TRBV24-1 and TRBJ2-2; 13 bases match TRBD2. V was pared by 4 bases and J by 6 bases, with 4 bases of the junction left unmatched. The V gene's germline CDR1 is KGHDR and CDR2 SFDVKD. The CDR3 is 16 residues long.